Listed below are T cell receptor beta chains from one sample, sequenced in a study of T cell repertoires in cytomegalovirus infection. Their recognized antigens are unknown. Via MiXCR, TCRdb re-called the reads, giving one row per CDR3 protein. The profile shows roughly 170,000 distinct CDR3 sequences, about 22% of them singletons. Specimen: CD8+ T cells from cultured PBMCs, collected from culture after CMV antigen stimulation. The receptors were gathered from a human donor in good health (CMV status not recorded). Some clones in this sample may be carry-over from other donors' samples. Both conserved end residues are part of each CDR3. Fields, in order: D gene, clone size, V gene, J gene, CDR3 protein, CDR3 DNA. The D gene is left open where the match is weak. The size field is filled for only some rows; it gives once, few, many or a size class.

-	few	TRBV7-9	TRBJ2-7	CASSLARLGSPGEQYF	TGTGCCAGCAGCTTAGCACGACTAGGGTCCCCCGGCGAGCAGTACTTC
TRBD1	few	TRBV6-5	TRBJ1-1	CASSPDRTLNTEAFF	TGTGCCAGCAGTCCGGACAGGACCCTGAACACTGAAGCTTTCTTT
-	-	TRBV6-2/TRBV6-3	TRBJ1-1	CASRRDRINTEAFF	TGTGCCAGCAGACGTGACAGGATCAACACTGAAGCTTTCTTT
-	-	TRBV5-6	TRBJ1-1	CASSSTIRRGSANTEAFF	TGTGCCAGCAGCTCTACTATTCGGAGGGGATCCGCGAACACTGAAGCTTTCTTT
-	-	TRBV7-9	TRBJ2-1	CASSRPRGGYNEQFF	TGTGCCAGCAGCCGACCTAGGGGAGGCTACAATGAGCAGTTCTTC
TRBD1	-	TRBV6-2/TRBV6-3	TRBJ2-5	CASSWDRLTETQYF	TGTGCCAGCAGTTGGGACAGGTTGACAGAGACCCAGTACTTC
TRBD2	few	TRBV4-1	TRBJ2-7	CASSQGLAGGVEQYF	TGCGCCAGCAGCCAAGGACTAGCGGGGGGTGTCGAGCAGTACTTC
-	-	TRBV7-9	TRBJ2-2	CAGMRDTGELFF	TGTGCCGGAATGCGGGACACCGGGGAGCTGTTTTTT
-	-	TRBV20-1	TRBJ2-7	CSARVAGYYEQYF	TGCAGTGCTAGGGTCGCAGGGTACTACGAGCAGTACTTC
-	few	TRBV9	TRBJ1-6	CASSVQSGTRTSPLHF	TGTGCCAGCAGCGTACAGTCCGGGACTCGGACTTCACCCCTCCACTTT
-	-	TRBV7-8	TRBJ2-3	CASSSRLLGLDTQYF	TGTGCCAGCAGTTCCCGGCTCCTAGGGTTGGATACGCAGTATTTT
-	-	TRBV7-9	TRBJ1-2	CASPWDVGYTF	TGTGCCAGCCCCTGGGATGTGGGCTACACCTTC
TRBD1	few	TRBV30	TRBJ1-2	CAWSVYVIAATGGFPNYGYTF	TGTGCCTGGAGTGTATATGTGATAGCAGCGACAGGGGGATTCCCTAACTATGGCTACACCTTC
-	few	TRBV7-8	TRBJ1-6	CASSSGRPDYNSPLHF	TGTGCCAGCAGCTCCGGCCGACCGGACTATAATTCACCCCTCCACTTT
TRBD1	-	TRBV19	TRBJ1-5	CASSPVGQGARNQPQHF	TGTGCCAGTAGTCCCGTGGGACAGGGGGCTCGTAATCAGCCCCAGCATTTT
-	many	TRBV6-2/TRBV6-3	TRBJ1-5	CASSYLSEMSNQPQHF	TGTGCCAGCAGCTATTTGTCCGAGATGAGCAATCAGCCCCAGCATTTT
TRBD2	-	TRBV20-1	TRBJ2-2	CSARGLAGVTGELFF	TGCAGTGCTAGAGGACTAGCGGGAGTCACCGGGGAGCTGTTTTTT
-	once	TRBV6-1	TRBJ2-1	CASSERGRDLPYNEQFF	TGTGCCAGCAGTGAAAGAGGGCGGGACCTCCCCTACAATGAGCAGTTCTTC
-	-	TRBV4-1	TRBJ1-1	CASSRDLGDTEAFF	TGCGCCAGCAGCAGGGACCTAGGGGACACTGAAGCTTTCTTT
-	-	TRBV12-3/TRBV12-4	TRBJ1-4	CASSPTRQNNEKLFF	TGTGCCAGCAGTCCAACCCGACAGAATAATGAAAAACTGTTTTTT
TRBD1	-	TRBV6-1	TRBJ1-1	CASSEQGAQVWVNTEAFF	TGTGCCAGCAGTGAACAGGGGGCGCAAGTATGGGTGAACACTGAAGCTTTCTTT
TRBD1	few	TRBV11-2	TRBJ1-1	CASSLDRTGGRTEAFF	TGTGCCAGCAGCTTAGATAGAACAGGGGGCAGGACTGAAGCTTTCTTT
TRBD1	-	TRBV28	TRBJ2-7	CASRSDRELYEQYF	TGTGCCAGCAGATCGGACAGGGAACTCTACGAGCAGTACTTC
TRBD1	few	TRBV29-1	TRBJ2-1	CSAEGQSGIFSSYNEQFF	TGCAGCGCCGAGGGACAGTCAGGGATATTTAGCTCCTACAATGAGCAGTTCTTC
TRBD1	few	TRBV7-2	TRBJ2-7	CASSWGQGYEQYF	TGTGCCAGCAGCTGGGGACAGGGATACGAGCAGTACTTC
-	-	TRBV13	TRBJ1-2	CASSFQGPSLYGYTF	TGTGCCAGCAGCTTTCAGGGGCCCAGCCTCTATGGCTACACCTTC